The rows below give T cell receptor beta chains drawn from one sample of a study of OX40 agonist ivuxolimab in advanced cancers. Sequencing was performed with immunoSEQ multiplex PCR; in TCRdb, only in-frame clones are kept and a portion is missing. The table lists more than 35,000 clones, roughly 80% of them singletons. Sequencing used CD4+ or CD8+ T cells sorted from blood, obtained in a trial of the OX40 agonist ivuxolimab. The receptors derive from an adult with an advanced solid tumor such as melanoma, head and neck, liver or kidney cancer. CDR3s include the opening cysteine and the closing phenylalanine or tryptophan. A D gene is named only where the DNA matches it firmly. For some rows the clone size is stated as once, few or many, or as a class when expanded; others skip it.

.	TRBJ2-5	.	TRBV19	CASMSSRETQYF	TGTGCCAGTATGTCCTCGCGAGAGACCCAGTACTTC
.	TRBJ1-1	.	TRBV16	CASSQNLVQVHTEAFF	TGTGCCAGCAGCCAAAACCTTGTACAGGTACACACTGAAGCTTTCTTT
.	TRBJ2-1	TRBD2	TRBV11-3	CASSHGGLAGGPNNEQFF	TGTGCCAGCAGCCACGGCGGACTAGCGGGAGGGCCCAATAATGAGCAGTTCTTC
.	TRBJ2-6	.	TRBV6-5	CGVGGGATGANVLTF	TGTGGGGTAGGAGGGGGCGCGACTGGGGCCAACGTCCTGACTTTC
.	TRBJ1-1	TRBD1	TRBV29-1	CSVLGTGHYGTEAFF	TGCAGCGTCCTTGGGACAGGGCATTATGGAACTGAAGCTTTCTTT
.	TRBJ2-3	TRBD2	TRBV7-9	CASSTGLAGGNTDTQYF	TGTGCCAGCAGCACGGGACTAGCGGGAGGGAACACAGATACGCAGTATTTT
.	TRBJ1-2	.	TRBV29-1	CSVDFRSGYGYTF	TGCAGCGTTGACTTTAGGTCGGGCTATGGCTACACCTTC
.	TRBJ2-5	.	TRBV7-2	CASSLGRRAGYQETQYF	TGTGCCAGCAGCTTAGGCAGACGGGCGGGATACCAAGAGACCCAGTACTTC
.	TRBJ2-5	.	TRBV2	CASARVTQYF	TGTGCCAGCGCCAGGGTGACCCAGTACTTC
.	TRBJ2-2	TRBD1	TRBV10-3	CATTDRGAGELFF	TGTGCCACCACGGACAGGGGTGCCGGGGAGCTGTTTTTT
few	TRBJ1-1	.	TRBV9	CASSGLYSPNTEAFF	TGTGCCAGCAGCGGACTATATAGCCCGAACACTGAAGCTTTCTTT